These 30 T cell receptor beta chains share one sample of origin, sequenced in a study of early T cells in non-severe SARS-CoV-2 infection. Using its own MiXCR run on the 5' RACE reads, TCRdb lists one record per CDR3 protein. The sample includes 110,000 or so distinct CDR3 sequences, 12% seen only once; the top ten take 3% to 3.5%. Sequencing was performed on whole blood. The source is an adult who was a healthcare worker with PCR-confirmed SARS-CoV-2 infection or an uninfected control (not recorded which).

The J gene is TRBJ1-1, the V gene TRBV9; D uncertain. The V and J ends lost 3 bases and 10 bases respectively, with 16 bases between them. The CDR3 contains 13 residues. Germline values: CDR1 SGDLS, CDR2 YYNGEE. CDR3: CASSGTGSVGAFF. In DNA form, the CDR3 reads TGTGCCAGCAGCGGGACTGGGTCGGTGGGAGCTTTCTTT. The whole variable domain, remainder taken from reference TRBV9 and TRBJ1-1, is DSGVTQTPKHLITATGQRVTLRCSPRSGDLSVYWYQQSLDQGLQFLIQYYNGEERAKGNILERFSAQQFPDLHSELNLSSLELGDSALYFCASSGTGSVGAFFGQGTRLTVV.

The table lists this clonotype with a few counts. The CDR3 DNA sequence: TGCGCCAGCAGCAGAGGCGGTTCTGCCGGAATCTCTGGAAACACCATATATTTT. As protein: CASSRGGSAGISGNTIYF. The rearrangement links TRBV5-1 to TRBJ1-3; D unclear. V shed 4 bases and J shed 0 bases, with 20 bases lying between them. The germline gives CDR1 SGHRS, CDR2 YFSETQ. CDR3 length: 18 amino acids.

This clonotype was seen repeatedly, ten times or more. The chain carries TRBV29-1 and TRBJ2-3, with TRBD2 identical over 14 bases. The CDR3 runs 14 residues. V gave up 6 bases and J gave up 4 bases; unmatched junction bases: 3. CDR1 is SQVTM, CDR2 ANQGSEA, per germline. The chain's CDR3 is CSVGGLAGADTQYF. The CDR3 coding sequence is TGCAGCGTGGGGGGACTAGCGGGAGCAGATACGCAGTATTTT.

This clonotype has only a few counts. J is TRBJ1-2 and V is TRBV12-3 or TRBV12-4; 9 nucleotides agree with TRBD1. The length of the CDR3 is 12 residues. V lost 6 bases, J lost 6 bases, and 2 bases stayed unmatched. CDR3 protein: CASSRQGDGYTF. The CDR3 region has the DNA TGTGCCAGCAGCAGACAGGGGGATGGCTACACCTTC.

This clonotype was observed a few times. The chain links TRBV18 to TRBJ2-1; D is unresolved. Looked up from germline, CDR1 is KGHSH and CDR2 is LQKENI. V lost 0 bases and J lost 0, with 6 bases in between. CDR3 length equals 15 residues. The CDR3 loop is CASSPPSVSYNEQFF. The CDR3 coding sequence is TGTGCCAGCTCACCACCGAGTGTCTCCTACAATGAGCAGTTCTTC.

The V gene is TRBV5-6, the J gene TRBJ1-1; D might be TRBD1 (6 bases). V was shortened by 5 bases and J by 1 base, with 12 bases between the two germline ends. The CDR3 is made up of 14 amino acids. CDR1 is SGHDT and CDR2 is YYEEEE in the germline V gene. The CDR3 loop is CASSPGQKNTEAFF. The CDR3 nucleotides are TGTGCCAGCAGTCCAGGACAGAAGAACACTGAAGCTTTCTTT. The variable domain in full, with the rest retrieved from reference TRBV5-6 and TRBJ1-1, is DAGVTQSPTHLIKTRGQQVTLRCSPKSGHDTVSWYQQALGQGPQFIFQYYEEEERQRGNFPDRFSGHQFPNYSSELNVNALLLGDSALYLCASSPGQKNTEAFFGQGTRLTVV.

Only a few counts were recorded for this clonotype. V usage is TRBV19 and J usage is TRBJ2-5; 11 bases fit TRBD2. The CDR3 length is 17 residues. CDR1 and CDR2 from the germline V gene are LNHDA and SQIVND (reference sequence). V shed 4 bases and J 5 bases; nucleotides not matched to a gene: 12. CDR3 sequence (DNA): TGTGCCAGTAGTACTTTATCTAGCGGGAGGAGAGATGAGACCCAGTACTTC. Its protein product is CASSTLSSGRRDETQYF.

Ten or more counts support this clonotype. V usage is TRBV5-6 and J usage is TRBJ2-4, with TRBD1 as a possible D gene (5 bases). Per germline, CDR1 SGHDT and CDR2 YYEEEE. The CDR3 sequence is 17 residues long. V lost 4 bases to trimming and J lost 0 bases, with 17 bases between them. Written as DNA, the CDR3 is TGTGCCAGCAGCCAATTCAGACAGAGACTAGCCAAAAACATTCAGTACTTC. It is translated as CASSQFRQRLAKNIQYF.

This clonotype was detected ten times or more. The J gene is TRBJ2-4, the V gene TRBV27; 9 nucleotides agree with TRBD1. This CDR3 has 13 amino acids. Losses at the gene ends were 6 bases for V and 8 bases for J; bases not matched to a gene: 5. The germline CDR1 and CDR2 sequences are MNHEY and SMNVEV (reference sequence). CDR3 DNA: TGTGCCAGCAGCGAAGACAGGGGGGACATTCAGTACTTC. Amino acids: CASSEDRGDIQYF.

This clonotype showed up many times. The chain has TRBV9 and TRBJ2-1; D gene ambiguous. From germline, CDR1 is SGDLS and CDR2 YYNGEE. Trimming removed 0 bases from V and 3 bases from J, with 7 bases in between. This CDR3 is 14 amino acids long. The CDR3 DNA follows: TGTGCCAGCAGCGTAGTGTCAGACTACAATGAGCAGTTCTTC. Translated: CASSVVSDYNEQFF.

The sample holds many counts of this clonotype. This rearrangement joins TRBV29-1 to TRBJ2-1; TRBD2 agrees at 8 bases. There are 15 residues in the CDR3. The V gene end was trimmed by 8 bases and the J gene end by 1 base; junction bases not matched to a gene: 10. Germline CDR1 is SQVTM and CDR2 is ANQGSEA. CDR3 sequence reads: CSTRAGGLSYNEQFF. The CDR3 coding sequence is TGCAGCACCAGGGCGGGGGGATTATCCTACAATGAGCAGTTCTTC.

DNA of the CDR3: TGTGCCAGCAGCCAAGGACAGGGGGGCTACGAGCAGTACTTC. Its protein is CASSQGQGGYEQYF. The chain carries TRBV3-1 and TRBJ2-7; TRBD1 matches at 9 bases. Trimming at V came to 1 base and at J to 3 bases, leaving 1 base not matched to a gene. Looked up from germline, CDR1 is LGHDT and CDR2 is YNNKEL (reference sequence). This CDR3 has 14 residues.

CDR3: CASSPGTVNGYTF. DNA for the CDR3: TGTGCCAGCAGCCCCGGGACCGTAAACGGCTACACCTTC. This chain links TRBV11-1 with TRBJ1-2; TRBD1 might be the D (5 bases). This CDR3 contains 13 residues. Trimming took off 5 bases at V and 8 bases at J, with 15 bases between the two ends. Per the germline V gene, CDR1 is SGHAT and CDR2 is FQDESV (reference sequence).

J is TRBJ2-2 and V is TRBV7-6, with D maybe TRBD1 (7 bases). Germline CDR1 and CDR2: SGHVS and FNYEAQ. V gave up 1 base and J gave up 4 bases, with 16 bases separating them. This CDR3 contains 17 residues. The CDR3 DNA follows: TGTGCCAGCAGCTTAGGATGGAGGGGGCGATCCACCGGGGAGCTGTTTTTT. Its translation is CASSLGWRGRSTGELFF.

This clonotype was observed a few times. The chain uses TRBV29-1 and TRBJ1-3; D perhaps matches TRBD1 (6 bases). Trimming pared 2 bases from V and 2 bases from J, leaving 7 bases between. The CDR3 extends over 13 amino acids. Per the germline V gene, CDR1 is SQVTM and CDR2 is ANQGSEA. This chain's CDR3 is CSVETGTGNTIYF. CDR3 nucleotide sequence: TGCAGCGTTGAAACAGGGACTGGAAACACCATATATTTT. Based on the CDR3 plus reference TRBV29-1 and TRBJ1-3, the full variable domain is SAVISQKPSRDICQRGTSLTIQCQVDSQVTMMFWYRQQPGQSLTLIATANQGSEATYESGFVIDKFPISRPNLTFSTLTVSNMSPEDSSIYLCSVETGTGNTIYFGEGSWLTVV.

This clonotype came up many times. The chain joins TRBV18 to TRBJ2-7; D gene unclear. This CDR3 is 15 amino acids long. Germline-derived CDR1 and CDR2 are KGHSH and LQKENI. Trimming took off 3 bases at V and 2 bases at J, with 14 bases between the two ends. The CDR3 sequence: CASSPLGHGPYEQYF. In DNA form, the CDR3 reads TGTGCCAGCTCACCCCTTGGCCATGGCCCCTACGAGCAGTACTTC.

This clonotype was observed a handful of times. The chain has TRBV18 and TRBJ2-7, with D perhaps matching TRBD2 (5 bases). Per the germline V gene, CDR1 is KGHSH and CDR2 is LQKENI. V lost 6 bases and J lost 1, with 22 bases in between. This CDR3 region has 17 residues. CDR3 bases: TGTGCCAGCTCTCCCACCATTAGGGCGGGCGTTTCCTACGAGCAGTACTTC. It yields the protein CASSPTIRAGVSYEQYF.

This clonotype was seen a handful of times. The chain carries TRBV14 and TRBJ2-2, with a possible D match to TRBD1 (7 bases). Germline lookup yields CDR1 SGHDN and CDR2 FVKESK. Trimming shortened V by 2 bases and J by 5 bases, and 15 bases separated the two germline ends. This CDR3 comprises 16 residues. CDR3 sequence reads: CASSQRNRGGTGELFF. The CDR3 region has the DNA TGTGCCAGCAGCCAAAGGAACAGGGGAGGAACCGGGGAGCTGTTTTTT.

This clonotype was counted at least ten times. This rearrangement joins TRBV7-3 to TRBJ1-2; TRBD1 is a possible D gene (5 bases). The length of the CDR3 is 16 residues. V lost 0 bases and J lost 2, with 13 bases in between. Per the germline V gene, CDR1 is SGHTA and CDR2 is FQGTGA. The CDR3 is CASSLTRGGANYGYTF. For the CDR3, the DNA is TGTGCCAGCAGCTTAACCCGGGGAGGGGCCAACTATGGCTACACCTTC.

About this clonotype itself: The junction and the germline gene differ at one end; a read error may be behind it. V gene TRBV29-1 combines with J gene TRBJ1-2; D unresolved. Per germline, CDR1 SQVTM and CDR2 ANQGSEA. The CDR3 consists of 8 residues. CDR3 in amino acids: CSVDSSPF. The CDR3, as DNA: TGCAGCGTTGATTCCAGCCCCTTC.

The chain is built from TRBV7-8 and TRBJ1-5; the D is unclear. V was shortened by 1 base and J by 1 base, with 8 bases between the two germline ends. The CDR3 contains 15 residues. Germline values: CDR1 SGHVS, CDR2 FQNEAQ. CDR3 nucleotide sequence: TGTGCCAGCAGCTTAGTTGTTGACAGCAATCAGCCCCAGCATTTT. Translated: CASSLVVDSNQPQHF.

The table lists this clonotype with a few counts. The V call is TRBV5-5, the J call TRBJ2-1; 14 bases are shared with TRBD2. The V gene's germline CDR1 is SGHKS and CDR2 YYEKEE (reference sequence). The CDR3 has 18 amino acids. Trimming took 4 bases from V and 1 from J; bases not matched to a gene: 7. The CDR3 DNA reads as TGTGCCAGCAGCCGGACTAGCGGGGGGTCGTTGTCCTACAATGAGCAGTTCTTC. Its translation is CASSRTSGGSLSYNEQFF.

V and J are TRBV4-1 and TRBJ2-7; either TRBD1 or TRBD2 may supply D (5 bases each). Trimming cost V 4 bases and J 4 bases, with 17 bases left between them. Germline CDR1 reads MGHRA; CDR2 reads YSYEKL. The CDR3 is 15 amino acids. The DNA for the CDR3 is TGCGCCAGCAGCCCATCGGGTCTCGGGGCATACGAGCAGTACTTC. Its translation: CASSPSGLGAYEQYF.

This clonotype was seen many times. This rearrangement joins TRBV6-5 to TRBJ1-1, with 7 nucleotides matching TRBD1. V lost 0 bases, J lost 0 bases, and 4 bases stayed unmatched. Germline lookup yields CDR1 MNHEY and CDR2 SVGAGI. The CDR3 runs 16 residues. The CDR3 protein is CASSYSTGFMNTEAFF. For the CDR3, the DNA is TGTGCCAGCAGTTACTCGACAGGGTTCATGAACACTGAAGCTTTCTTT.

This clonotype was recorded a few times. This chain links TRBV25-1 with TRBJ1-3; D uncertain. Trimming cost V 7 bases and J 0 bases, with 19 bases left between them. The germline CDR1 and CDR2 sequences are MGHDK and SYGVNS. The CDR3 consists of 17 residues. Here the CDR3 reads CASTSRRVTYSGNTIYF. Written as DNA, the CDR3 is TGTGCCAGCACCTCACGCCGGGTCACTTACTCTGGAAACACCATATATTTT.

This chain links TRBV30 with TRBJ1-2; 7 nucleotides agree with TRBD1. The ends lost 0 bases at V and 8 bases at J; junction bases unmatched: 15. This CDR3 is 16 amino acids long. CDR1 is GTSNPN and CDR2 is SVGIG in the germline V gene (reference sequence). CDR3 sequence: CAWSVEFLRGLRGYTF. CDR3 sequence (DNA): TGTGCCTGGAGTGTGGAGTTTTTAAGGGGGCTGAGGGGCTACACCTTC.

At least ten counts were recorded for this clonotype. The genes are TRBV2 and TRBJ1-6, with 7 nucleotides matching TRBD1. The V gene end was trimmed by 5 bases and the J gene end by 5 bases; junction bases not matched to a gene: 6. Per the germline V gene, CDR1 is SNHLY and CDR2 is FYNNEI. This CDR3 contains 15 residues. CDR3 DNA: TGTGCCAGCAGTCCCCGACAGGGCGATAATTCACCCCTCCACTTT. This encodes CASSPRQGDNSPLHF. Full variable domain (outside the CDR3, taken from reference TRBV2 and TRBJ1-6): EPEVTQTPSHQVTQMGQEVILRCVPISNHLYFYWYRQILGQKVEFLVSFYNNEISEKSEIFDDQFSVERPDGSNFTLKIRSTKLEDSAMYFCASSPRQGDNSPLHFGNGTRLTVT.

This clonotype occurred many times. The chain employs TRBV12-3 or TRBV12-4 and TRBJ2-7; D is uncertain. The V end was cut by 3 bases, the J end by 2 bases, with 5 bases between. The CDR3 length is 12 residues. CDR3 sequence (DNA): TGTGCCAGCAGTTTGTACCCCTACGAGCAGTACTTC. This codes for CASSLYPYEQYF.

This clonotype was counted a few times. V and J are TRBV21-1 and TRBJ1-1; TRBD1 is the table's D call and was not checked against the DNA. TRBV21-1 counts as a pseudogene. This CDR3 contains 14 residues. This CDR3 is CASSSRRVDTEAFF. In DNA, the CDR3 is TGTGCCAGCAGCTCCCGAAGGGTTGACACTGAAGCTTTCTTT.

The J gene is TRBJ2-1, the V gene TRBV6-2 or TRBV6-3, with TRBD2 identical over 10 bases. Trimming took 4 bases from V and 7 from J; bases not matched to a gene: 7. Looked up from germline, CDR1 is MNHEY and CDR2 is SVGEGT. CDR3 length: 15 residues. CDR3 loop: CASSSPAGGINEQFF. The CDR3 nucleotides read TGTGCCAGCAGTTCTCCAGCGGGGGGGATAAATGAGCAGTTCTTC.